The T cell receptor beta chain under discussion was sequenced for a study of T-cell memory formation after mild COVID-19. TCRdb used MiXCR to reprocess the 5' RACE reads, holding one entry per CDR3 protein. The repertoire holds just under 550,000 distinct CDR3 sequences, 20% seen once, with around an eighth in the top ten. This CDR3 comprises 12 residues. V shed 6 bases and J shed 2 bases, with 8 bases lying between them. Germline values: CDR1 ENHRY, CDR2 SYGVKD. The gene calls are TRBV10-3 and TRBJ2-7; D not certain. The sample consisted of PBMCs or a T cell subset sorted from them (not recorded which). This clonotype was sampled from an adult woman who had mild COVID-19 (a few samples of this study predate the infection). Cell type and time point are not known. This CDR3 reads CAIRSSTYEQYF. Written as DNA, the CDR3 is TGTGCCATCAGATCCAGTACCTACGAGCAGTACTTC.